This T cell receptor (beta chain) is drawn from a study of response to subunit inactivated influenza vaccine. Germline lookup yields CDR1 SGHRS and CDR2 YFSETQ. This CDR3 region has 16 residues. J lost 2 bases, V lost 1 base, and 6 bases had no gene match. TCRdb itself ran the RT-PCR reads through MiXCR, one entry per CDR3 protein. The sample records about 170,000 distinct CDR3 sequences, about 12% being singletons. The same data also contributed to another study, on T cells expressing NK-cell markers. That report adds: TCR beta cDNA was generated via 5'RACE template switching incorporating UMIs. The TCR beta repertoires originated in sorted CD3+CD56+NKG2C+, CD3+CD56+NKG2C- and CD3+CD56-NKG2C+ T cells.

The source is a man aged 50 to 60 who received an inactivated influenza vaccine. The rearrangement joins TRBV5-1 to TRBJ2-7; 10 positions agree with TRBD2. The sample in question was CD8+ T cells sorted from PBMCs, obtained approximately 12 days after vaccination. CDR3 loop: CASSLLAGEVPYEQYF. CDR3 sequence (DNA): TGCGCCAGCAGCTTGCTAGCGGGAGAGGTACCCTACGAGCAGTACTTC.